This T cell receptor (beta chain) was captured in a study of Ad26.COV2.S vaccination and SARS-CoV-2 variants. The table came from immunoSEQ multiplex PCR; TCRdb's copy has only in-frame clones and leaves some out. The sample lists roughly 350,000 clones, 88% seen once, with roughly 6% in the top ten. The study, taken as a whole, reports: The TCR breadth and depth analyses may have understated or missed part of the total T cell responses.

Treatment here: around 19 received Ad26.COV2.S at low or high dose, single or two shots; 5 received placebo; per-sample allocation not given. The samples were gathered on day 63 after the first injection of vaccine or placebo. An adult aged 18-55 years in Boston served as the donor. There are 14 residues in the CDR3. Germline CDR1 is SGHTA and CDR2 is FQGTGA. Trimming stripped 1 base from V and 7 bases from J, with 13 bases between. Concerning this clone: Its antigen is as yet unknown.

The V call is TRBV7-3, the J call TRBJ1-1, with D possibly matching TRBD1 (5 bases). This receptor was identified in a person between 18 and 60 years old who received the Ad26.COV2.S COVID-19 vaccine or a placebo. The sample consisted of peripheral blood, taken in a trial of Ad26.COV2.S vaccine versus placebo. This CDR3 is CASSLNGAGVEAFF. CDR3 sequence (DNA): TGTGCCAGCAGCTTAAACGGCGCGGGGGTTGAAGCTTTCTTT.